These 26 T cell receptor beta chains were all obtained from the same sample, sequenced in a study of OX40 agonist ivuxolimab in advanced cancers. The method was immunoSEQ multiplex PCR; TCRdb's version includes in-frame clones alone and lacks a portion of them. Seen here are more than 45,000 clones, 89% observed once, and the top ten hold 10% to 15%. The sample consisted of CD4+ or CD8+ T cells sorted from blood, taken in a trial of the OX40 agonist ivuxolimab. Every receptor here comes from an adult with an advanced solid tumor such as melanoma, head and neck, liver or kidney cancer.

The chain couples TRBV11-2 to TRBJ2-3; 9 bases line up with TRBD2. The V and J ends lost 0 bases and 4 bases, in that order; junction bases with no gene match: 8. CDR3 length: 17 amino acids. Per the germline V gene, CDR1 is SGHAT and CDR2 is FQNNGV. The CDR3 nucleotides are TGTGCCAGCAGCTTAGATCCCGCGGGAGGGCCATCAGATACGCAGTATTTT. This gives the protein CASSLDPAGGPSDTQYF.

This clone has a single count. J is TRBJ2-2 and V is TRBV28; 10 nucleotides agree with TRBD2. Trimming took 5 bases from V and 0 from J; bases not matched to a gene: 6. The CDR3 length is 17 residues. From germline, CDR1 is MDHEN and CDR2 SYDVKM. The CDR3 nucleotides read TGTGCCAGCAGTACGTGGACTAGCGGTGCGAACACCGGGGAGCTGTTTTTT. Translated, it gives CASSTWTSGANTGELFF.

The genes are TRBV5-8 and TRBJ2-1; D uncertain. CDR3 length: 12 amino acids. Deletions cut 1 base from V and 12 bases from J, with 11 bases between. The germline gives CDR1 SGHTS, CDR2 YDEGEE. For the CDR3, the DNA is TGTGCCAGCAGCTTGTCGGGTAGATGGCAGTTCTTC. It codes for CASSLSGRWQFF. Based on the CDR3 plus reference TRBV5-8 and TRBJ2-1, the full variable domain is EAGVTQSPTHLIKTRGQQATLRCSPISGHTSVYWYQQALGLGLQFLLWYDEGEERNRGNFPPRFSGRQFPNYSSELNVNALELEDSALYLCASSLSGRWQFFGPGTRLTVL.

The chain joins TRBV7-3 to TRBJ2-3; 9 nucleotides agree with TRBD2. CDR1 and CDR2 from the germline V gene are SGHTA and FQGTGA. The V segment lost 1 base and the J segment 6 bases; nucleotides outside the gene matches: 2. The length of the CDR3 is 14 residues. CDR3 nucleotides: TGTGCCAGCAGCTTAATAGCGGGAGTCGATACGCAGTATTTT. It is translated as CASSLIAGVDTQYF. Full variable domain (rest looked up from reference TRBV7-3 and TRBJ2-3): GAGVSQTPSNKVTEKGKYVELRCDPISGHTALYWYRQSLGQGPEFLIYFQGTGAADDSGLPNDRFFAVRPEGSVSTLKIQRTERGDSAVYLCASSLIAGVDTQYFGPGTRLTVL.

J is TRBJ2-7 and V is TRBV29-1; TRBD2 aligns across 11 bases. In germline, CDR1 is SQVTM, CDR2 ANQGSEA. V trimming: 6 bases; J trimming: 3 bases; junction bases outside the gene matches: 7. The CDR3 totals 14 residues. The CDR3 reads CSVGGLADNYEQYF. The CDR3 DNA reads as TGCAGCGTGGGGGGACTAGCGGATAACTACGAGCAGTACTTC.

The genes are TRBV28 and TRBJ1-1, with TRBD1 matching 12 bases. Germline-derived CDR1 and CDR2 are MDHEN and SYDVKM. The ends lost 3 bases at V and 8 bases at J; junction bases unmatched: 4. This CDR3 has 14 residues. CDR3 nucleotides: TGTGCCAGCAGTTTCCCCGGGACAGGGGGCGAAGCTTTCTTT. Protein: CASSFPGTGGEAFF.

This clone was seen a single time. The chain carries TRBV11-2 and TRBJ2-7; the match to TRBD1 covers 10 bases. V lost 5 bases to trimming and J lost 5 bases; unmatched junction nucleotides: 6. The CDR3 has 14 residues. The germline CDR1 and CDR2 sequences are SGHAT and FQNNGV. CDR3 sequence: CASSRDRGDHEQYF. The CDR3 nucleotides are TGTGCCAGCAGCCGGGACAGGGGCGACCACGAGCAGTACTTC. Full variable domain (rest looked up from reference TRBV11-2 and TRBJ2-7): EAGVAQSPRYKIIEKRQSVAFWCNPISGHATLYWYQQILGQGPKLLIQFQNNGVVDDSQLPKDRFSAERLKGVDSTLKIQPAKLEDSAVYLCASSRDRGDHEQYFGPGTRLTVT.

This chain links TRBV9 with TRBJ1-5; the match to TRBD1 covers 8 bases. J gave up 5 bases and V 0 bases, and 1 base lay outside the gene matches. Germline loops: CDR1 SGDLS, CDR2 YYNGEE. This CDR3 is built from 14 residues. CDR3 in DNA: TGTGCCAGCAGCGTAGGGACAGGGCATCAGCCCCAGCATTTT. This translates into CASSVGTGHQPQHF.

This chain uses TRBV19 with TRBJ2-1; D possibly corresponds to TRBD1 (5 bases). From germline, CDR1 is LNHDA and CDR2 SQIVND (reference sequence). The CDR3 runs to 13 residues. Between the trimmed V and J ends, which lost 2 bases and 6 bases, there was a span of 8 bases. CDR3 amino acids: CASSISGFNEQFF. CDR3 nucleotide sequence: TGTGCCAGTAGTATATCAGGGTTCAATGAGCAGTTCTTC. The full variable domain, with the rest looked up from reference TRBV19 and TRBJ2-1, is DGGITQSPKYLFRKEGQNVTLSCEQNLNHDAMYWYRQDPGQGLRLIYYSQIVNDFQKGDIAEGYSVSREKKESFPLTVTSAQKNPTAFYLCASSISGFNEQFFGPGTRLTVL.

This sequence joins TRBV29-1 and TRBJ2-6, with D unclear. The CDR3 runs 15 residues. The V gene's germline CDR1 is SQVTM and CDR2 ANQGSEA. The V and J ends lost 5 bases and 0 bases respectively, with 11 bases between them. The CDR3 is CSVNGRGSGANVLTF. As DNA, the CDR3 is TGCAGCGTTAACGGACGAGGCTCTGGGGCCAACGTCCTGACTTTC.

The chain links TRBV28 to TRBJ1-4, with 10 bases identical to TRBD1. The CDR3 totals 18 residues. Germline CDR1 is MDHEN and CDR2 is SYDVKM. V shed 4 bases, J shed 0 bases, and the junction held 8 bases outside the gene matches. The CDR3 DNA is TGTGCCAGCAGTTCTCTATGGACAGGGGGTGCAACTAATGAAAAACTGTTTTTT. The encoded protein is CASSSLWTGGATNEKLFF. Full variable domain (remainder filled in from reference TRBV28 and TRBJ1-4): DVKVTQSSRYLVKRTGEKVFLECVQDMDHENMFWYRQDPGLGLRLIYFSYDVKMKEKGDIPEGYSVSREKKERFSLILESASTNQTSMYLCASSSLWTGGATNEKLFFGSGTQLSVL.

The genes are TRBV6-1 and TRBJ2-7; the D is unclear. Germline CDR1 is MNHNS and CDR2 is SASEGT. Trimming took off 3 bases at V and 5 bases at J, with 11 bases between the two ends. This CDR3 contains 13 residues. CDR3 sequence: CASSEKGFNEQYV. As DNA, the CDR3 is TGTGCCAGCAGTGAGAAGGGATTCAACGAGCAGTACGTC.

This clone has a handful of counts. The chain employs TRBV29-1 and TRBJ2-2, with D perhaps matching TRBD2 (5 bases). This CDR3 is 13 amino acids long. Between the trimmed V and J ends, which lost 2 bases and 4 bases, there was a span of 8 bases. Germline CDR1 and CDR2: SQVTM and ANQGSEA. CDR3 nucleotides: TGCAGCGTTGAACTAGCAACCACCGGGGAGCTGTTTTTT. Translation gives CSVELATTGELFF.

The rearrangement joins TRBV2 to TRBJ2-7; 8 bases agree with TRBD1. The length of the CDR3 is 13 residues. The V and J ends lost 10 bases and 6 bases, in that order; junction bases with no gene match: 11. Germline V CDR1 and CDR2: SNHLY, FYNNEI. The CDR3 is CAMSLVGQVEQYF. Here the CDR3 DNA reads TGTGCCATGTCACTAGTGGGACAGGTCGAGCAGTACTTC.

This chain uses TRBV11-2 with TRBJ2-7; D is ambiguous. The V gene's germline CDR1 is SGHAT and CDR2 FQNNGV. This CDR3 is 12 amino acids long. Trimming stripped 4 bases from V and 4 bases from J, with 8 bases between. CDR3 bases: TGTGCCAGCAGCTCCCTTGGATACGAGCAGTACGTC. Amino acids: CASSSLGYEQYV.

V gene TRBV14 combines with J gene TRBJ1-6; maybe TRBD1 (5 bases). Germline V lookup: CDR1 SGHDN, CDR2 FVKESK. The V and J ends lost 2 bases and 4 bases respectively, with 9 bases between them. The CDR3 covers 15 residues. The CDR3 region is CASSQSPGYNSPLHF. The DNA for the CDR3 is TGTGCCAGCAGCCAATCACCAGGGTATAATTCACCCCTCCACTTT.

V gene TRBV6-5 combines with J gene TRBJ2-7, with D uncertain. This CDR3 has 13 amino acids. Trimming took off 0 bases at V and 6 bases at J, with 9 bases between the two ends. Looked up from germline, CDR1 is MNHEY and CDR2 is SVGAGI. The CDR3 bases are TGTGCCAGCAGTTACTCGAGAGCGTCCGAGCAGTACTTC. It is translated as CASSYSRASEQYF.

This rearrangement joins TRBV9 to TRBJ2-2, with 16 bases matching TRBD2. Per germline, CDR1 SGDLS and CDR2 YYNGEE. V gave up 1 base and J gave up 8 bases; unmatched junction bases: 14. The CDR3 loop spans 20 amino acids. The CDR3 region is CASSVPAGTSGRGTPGELFF. The CDR3 DNA reads TGTGCCAGCAGCGTACCCGCCGGGACTAGCGGGAGGGGAACTCCTGGGGAGCTGTTTTTT.

J is TRBJ1-1 and V is TRBV4-3; TRBD1 aligns across 7 bases. This CDR3 has 16 amino acids. After removal of 4 bases from V and 4 bases from J, the junction contained 12 bases not matched to a gene. Germline-derived CDR1 and CDR2 are LGHNA and YSLEER. The CDR3 protein is CASSPLPDRDGTEAFF. The CDR3 DNA reads TGCGCCAGCAGCCCCCTTCCCGACAGGGACGGCACTGAAGCTTTCTTT.

The chain combines TRBV2 with TRBJ2-1, with 8 bases identical to TRBD1. The CDR3 runs to 16 residues. V dropped 3 bases and J dropped 2; count of bases not matched to a gene: 6. Germline V lookup: CDR1 SNHLY, CDR2 FYNNEI. For the CDR3, the DNA is TGTGCCAGCAGTGACCGAGACAGGGGCGCCTACAATGAGCAGTTCTTC. Translating gives CASSDRDRGAYNEQFF.

This chain connects TRBV6-6 to TRBJ1-6; TRBD1 is a possible D gene (5 bases). Germline V gene data show CDR1 as MNHNY and CDR2 as SVGAGI (reference sequence). V lost 10 bases, J lost 9 bases, and 16 bases lay in between. There are 13 residues in the CDR3. In nucleotides, the CDR3 is TGTGCCACCACCGGGGCAGTATCTTCACCCCTCCACTTT. Amino acid sequence: CATTGAVSSPLHF.

The CDR3 nucleotides read TGTGCCAGCAGTGAGACAGGGGCAGGGAACACTGAAGCTTTCTTT. As protein: CASSETGAGNTEAFF. This chain links TRBV6-4 with TRBJ1-1; 8 bases are a match to TRBD1. V was pared by 3 bases and J by 1 base, with 4 bases of the junction left unmatched. Germline CDR1 reads MRHNA; CDR2 reads SNTAGT. This CDR3 contains 15 residues.

The sample holds one count of this clone. The chain carries TRBV28 and TRBJ2-7; unclear D gene. This CDR3 region has 14 residues. Looked up from germline, CDR1 is MDHEN and CDR2 is SYDVKM. Trimming removed 3 bases from V and 4 bases from J, with 13 bases in between. The CDR3 sequence: CASSFLVSQYEQYF. The CDR3 coding sequence is TGTGCCAGCAGTTTTTTGGTGTCACAGTACGAGCAGTACTTC.

The genes are TRBV6-6 and TRBJ2-1, with 7 bases identical to TRBD1. The germline V gene encodes CDR1 MNHNY and CDR2 SVGAGI (reference sequence). The CDR3 loop spans 15 amino acids. V lost 2 bases to trimming and J lost 5 bases; unmatched junction nucleotides: 6. CDR3 region: CASSYVRDSHNEQFF. The CDR3 DNA reads as TGTGCCAGCAGTTACGTCCGGGACAGCCACAATGAGCAGTTCTTC.

This rearrangement joins TRBV5-1 to TRBJ2-1; D is ambiguous. Germline CDR1 SGHRS, CDR2 YFSETQ. Trimming pared 0 bases from V and 10 bases from J, leaving 11 bases between. This CDR3 contains 13 residues. This CDR3 reads CASSLAPGFEQFF. CDR3 nucleotides: TGCGCCAGCAGCTTGGCCCCCGGATTCGAGCAGTTCTTC.

CDR3 protein: CASSHGVGGEQFF. The CDR3 DNA reads as TGTGCCAGCAGCCACGGGGTGGGCGGGGAGCAGTTCTTC. V usage is TRBV7-9 and J usage is TRBJ2-1; D perhaps matches TRBD2 (5 bases). Germline assignment: CDR1 SEHNR and CDR2 FQNEAQ (reference sequence). This CDR3 spans 13 amino acids. Deletions cut 5 bases from V and 10 bases from J, with 15 bases between.